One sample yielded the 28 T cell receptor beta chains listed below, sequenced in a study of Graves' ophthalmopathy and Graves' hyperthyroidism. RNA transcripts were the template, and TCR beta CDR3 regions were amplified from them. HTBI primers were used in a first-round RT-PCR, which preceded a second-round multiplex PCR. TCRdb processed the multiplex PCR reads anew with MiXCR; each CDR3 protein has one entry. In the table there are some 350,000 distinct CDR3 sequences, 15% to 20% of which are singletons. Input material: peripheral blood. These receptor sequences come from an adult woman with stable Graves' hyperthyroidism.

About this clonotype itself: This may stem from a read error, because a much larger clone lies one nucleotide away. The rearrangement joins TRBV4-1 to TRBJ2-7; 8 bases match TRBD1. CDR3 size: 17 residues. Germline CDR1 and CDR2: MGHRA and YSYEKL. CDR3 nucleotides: TGCGCCTGCAGCCAAAAGAGGGGCGGGGACAGGTCCTACGAGCAGTACTTC. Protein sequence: CACSQKRGGDRSYEQYF.

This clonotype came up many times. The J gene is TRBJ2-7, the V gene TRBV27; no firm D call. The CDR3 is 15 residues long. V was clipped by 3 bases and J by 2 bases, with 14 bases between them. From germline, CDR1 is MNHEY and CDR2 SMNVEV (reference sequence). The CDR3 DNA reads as TGTGCCAGCAGTTTCCGGGCTAATCAGCCCTACGAGCAGTACTTC. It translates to CASSFRANQPYEQYF.

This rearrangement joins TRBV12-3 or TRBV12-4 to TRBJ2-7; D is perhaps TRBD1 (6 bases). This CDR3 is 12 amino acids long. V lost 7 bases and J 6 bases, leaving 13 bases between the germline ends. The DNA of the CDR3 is TGTGCCAGCACCAGACAGGCCTCCGAGCAGTACTTC. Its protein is CASTRQASEQYF.

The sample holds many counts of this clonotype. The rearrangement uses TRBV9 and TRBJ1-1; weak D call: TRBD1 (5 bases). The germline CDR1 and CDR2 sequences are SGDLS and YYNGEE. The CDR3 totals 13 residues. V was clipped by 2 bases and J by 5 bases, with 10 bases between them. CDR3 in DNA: TGTGCCAGCAGCGTGGAACAGGAGACTGAAGCTTTCTTT. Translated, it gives CASSVEQETEAFF. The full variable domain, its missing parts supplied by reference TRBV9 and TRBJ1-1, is DSGVTQTPKHLITATGQRVTLRCSPRSGDLSVYWYQQSLDQGLQFLIQYYNGEERAKGNILERFSAQQFPDLHSELNLSSLELGDSALYFCASSVEQETEAFFGQGTRLTVV.

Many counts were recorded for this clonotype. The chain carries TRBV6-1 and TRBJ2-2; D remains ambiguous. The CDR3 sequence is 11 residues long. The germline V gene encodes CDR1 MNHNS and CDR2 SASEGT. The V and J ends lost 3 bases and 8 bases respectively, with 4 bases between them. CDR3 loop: CASSDLGELFF. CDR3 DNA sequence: TGTGCCAGCAGTGATTTAGGGGAGCTGTTTTTT.

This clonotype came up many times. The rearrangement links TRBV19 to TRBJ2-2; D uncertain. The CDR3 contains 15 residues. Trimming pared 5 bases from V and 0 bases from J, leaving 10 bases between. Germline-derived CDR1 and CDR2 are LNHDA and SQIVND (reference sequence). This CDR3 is CASSRSSSNTGELFF. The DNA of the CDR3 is TGTGCCAGTAGTCGCTCCTCCTCGAACACCGGGGAGCTGTTTTTT.

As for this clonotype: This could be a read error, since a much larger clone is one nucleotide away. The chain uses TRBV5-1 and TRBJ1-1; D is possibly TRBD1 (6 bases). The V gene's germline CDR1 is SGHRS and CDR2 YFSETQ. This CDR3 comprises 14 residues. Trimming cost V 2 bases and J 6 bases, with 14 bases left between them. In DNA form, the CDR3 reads TGCGCCAGCAGCTTAAGGGGGACGGGCTCTGAAGCTTTCTTT. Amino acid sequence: CASSLRGTGSEAFF. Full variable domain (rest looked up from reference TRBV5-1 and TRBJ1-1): KAGVTQTPRYLIKTRGQQVTLSCSPISGHRSVSWYQQTPGQGLQFLFEYFSETQRNKGNFPGRFSGRQFSNSRSEMNVSTLELGDSALYLCASSLRGTGSEAFFGQGTRLTVV.

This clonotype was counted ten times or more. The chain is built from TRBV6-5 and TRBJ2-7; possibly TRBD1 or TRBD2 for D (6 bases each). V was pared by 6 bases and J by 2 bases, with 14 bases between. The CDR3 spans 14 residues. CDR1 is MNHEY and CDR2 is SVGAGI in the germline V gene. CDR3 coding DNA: TGTGCCAGCAGCCCGGGGGCGGGAACCTACGAGCAGTACTTC. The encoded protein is CASSPGAGTYEQYF.

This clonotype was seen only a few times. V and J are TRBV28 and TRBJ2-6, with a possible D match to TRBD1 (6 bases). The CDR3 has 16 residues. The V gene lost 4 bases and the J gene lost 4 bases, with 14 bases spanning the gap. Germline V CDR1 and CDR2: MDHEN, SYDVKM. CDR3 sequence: CASSSLAGAGANVLTF. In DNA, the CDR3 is TGTGCCAGCAGTTCTTTGGCAGGGGCGGGGGCCAACGTCCTGACTTTC.

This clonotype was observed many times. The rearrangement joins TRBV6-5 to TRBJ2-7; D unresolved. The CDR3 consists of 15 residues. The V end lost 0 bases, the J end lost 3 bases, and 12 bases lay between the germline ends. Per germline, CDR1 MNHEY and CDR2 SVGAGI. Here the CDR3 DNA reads TGTGCCAGCAGTTACTCGAGTCCTACTAACTACGAGCAGTACTTC. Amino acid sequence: CASSYSSPTNYEQYF.

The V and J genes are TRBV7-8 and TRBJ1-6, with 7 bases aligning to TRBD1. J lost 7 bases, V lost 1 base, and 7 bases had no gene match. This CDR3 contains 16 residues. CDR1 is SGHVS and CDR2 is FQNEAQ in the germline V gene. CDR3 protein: CASSLDIGTANSPLHF. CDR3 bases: TGTGCCAGCAGCTTAGACATCGGGACAGCGAATTCACCCCTCCACTTT.

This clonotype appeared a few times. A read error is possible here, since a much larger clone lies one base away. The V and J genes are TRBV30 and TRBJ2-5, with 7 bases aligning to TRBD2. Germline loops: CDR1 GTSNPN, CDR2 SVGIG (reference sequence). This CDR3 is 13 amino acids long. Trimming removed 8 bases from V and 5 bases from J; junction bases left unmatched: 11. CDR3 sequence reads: CAGRALGGETQYF. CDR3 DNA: TGTGCCGGACGGGCCCTCGGGGGGGAGACCCAGTACTTC.

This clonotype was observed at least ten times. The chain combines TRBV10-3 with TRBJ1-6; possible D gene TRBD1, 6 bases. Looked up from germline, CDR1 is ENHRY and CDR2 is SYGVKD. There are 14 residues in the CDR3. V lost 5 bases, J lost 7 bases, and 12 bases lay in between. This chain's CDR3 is CAISPAGENSPLHF. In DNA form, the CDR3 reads TGTGCCATCAGTCCGGCAGGGGAAAATTCACCCCTCCACTTT.

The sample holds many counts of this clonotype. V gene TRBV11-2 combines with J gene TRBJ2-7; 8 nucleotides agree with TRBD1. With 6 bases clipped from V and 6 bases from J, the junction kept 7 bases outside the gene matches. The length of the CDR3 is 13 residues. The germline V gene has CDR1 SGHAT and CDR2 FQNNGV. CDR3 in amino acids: CASRDRGSGEQYF. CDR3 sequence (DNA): TGTGCCAGCAGAGACAGGGGCTCGGGCGAGCAGTACTTC.

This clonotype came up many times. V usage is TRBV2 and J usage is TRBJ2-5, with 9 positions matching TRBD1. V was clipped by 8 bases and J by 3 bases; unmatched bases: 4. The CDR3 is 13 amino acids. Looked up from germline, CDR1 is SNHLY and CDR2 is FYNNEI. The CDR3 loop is CASAGDREETQYF. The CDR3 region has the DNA TGTGCCAGCGCGGGGGACAGGGAAGAGACCCAGTACTTC.

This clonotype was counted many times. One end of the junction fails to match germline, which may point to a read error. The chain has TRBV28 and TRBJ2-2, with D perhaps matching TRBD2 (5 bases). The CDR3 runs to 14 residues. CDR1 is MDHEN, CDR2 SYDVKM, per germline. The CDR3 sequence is CASSHKVLTGELLF. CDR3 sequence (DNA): TGTGCCAGCAGTCATAAAGTCCTCACCGGGGAGCTGCTTTTT.

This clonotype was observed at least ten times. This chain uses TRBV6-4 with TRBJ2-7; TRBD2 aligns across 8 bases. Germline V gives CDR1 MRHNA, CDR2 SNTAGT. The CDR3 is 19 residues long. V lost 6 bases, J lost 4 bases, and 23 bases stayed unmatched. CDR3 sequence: CASRLRLAGGMEREYEQYF. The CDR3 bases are TGTGCCAGCAGGCTAAGACTGGCGGGAGGCATGGAGAGAGAGTACGAGCAGTACTTC.

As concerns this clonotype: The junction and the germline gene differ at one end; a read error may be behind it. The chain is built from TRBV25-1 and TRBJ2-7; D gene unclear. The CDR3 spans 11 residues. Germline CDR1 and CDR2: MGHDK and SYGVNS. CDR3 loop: CASSDYYEPYF. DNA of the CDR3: TGTGCCAGCAGTGATTACTACGAGCCGTACTTC.

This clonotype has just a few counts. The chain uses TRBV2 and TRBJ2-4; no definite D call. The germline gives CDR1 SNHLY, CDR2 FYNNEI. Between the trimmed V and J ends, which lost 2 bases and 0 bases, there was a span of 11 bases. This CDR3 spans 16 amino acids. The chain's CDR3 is CASSEPGPLAKNIQYF. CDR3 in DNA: TGTGCCAGCAGTGAACCCGGCCCTCTAGCCAAAAACATTCAGTACTTC.

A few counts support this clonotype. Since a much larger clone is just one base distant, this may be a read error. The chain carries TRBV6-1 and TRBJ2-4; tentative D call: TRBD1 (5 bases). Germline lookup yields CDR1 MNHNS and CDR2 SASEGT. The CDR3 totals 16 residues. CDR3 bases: TGTGCCAGCAGTGAACGCCAGGGTGCGGTCAAAAACATTCGGTACTTC. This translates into CASSERQGAVKNIRYF.

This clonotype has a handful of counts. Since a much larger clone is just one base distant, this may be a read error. CDR3: CSAGIAAQETKYF. Written as DNA, the CDR3 is TGCAGTGCTGGAATAGCGGCCCAAGAGACCAAGTACTTC. The chain employs TRBV20-1 and TRBJ2-5; tentative D call: TRBD2 (6 bases). This CDR3 is built from 13 residues. The V gene's germline CDR1 is DFQATT and CDR2 SNEGSKA (reference sequence).

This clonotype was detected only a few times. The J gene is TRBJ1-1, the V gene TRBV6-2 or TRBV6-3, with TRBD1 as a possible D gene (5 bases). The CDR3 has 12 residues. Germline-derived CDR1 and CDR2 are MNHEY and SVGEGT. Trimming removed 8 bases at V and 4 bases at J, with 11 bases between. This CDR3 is CASCSGGTEAFF. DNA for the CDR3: TGTGCCAGCTGCTCGGGGGGCACTGAAGCTTTCTTT.

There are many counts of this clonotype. The CDR3 reads CASSQPWGVGQPQHF. CDR3 nucleotides: TGTGCCAGCAGCCAACCTTGGGGGGTGGGACAGCCCCAGCATTTT. V is TRBV7-2 and J is TRBJ1-5; D perhaps matches TRBD1 (5 bases). Germline CDR1 SGHTA, CDR2 FQGNSA. The CDR3 is made up of 15 amino acids. The germline V and J ends were trimmed by 5 bases and 7 bases, with 18 bases remaining between them.

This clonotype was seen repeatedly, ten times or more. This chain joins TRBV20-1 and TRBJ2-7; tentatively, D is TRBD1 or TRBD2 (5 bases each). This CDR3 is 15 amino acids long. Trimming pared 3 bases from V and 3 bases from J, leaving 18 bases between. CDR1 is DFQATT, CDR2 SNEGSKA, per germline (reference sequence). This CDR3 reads CSASGDPGQNYEQYF. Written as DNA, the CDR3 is TGCAGTGCTAGTGGGGACCCGGGTCAAAACTACGAGCAGTACTTC.

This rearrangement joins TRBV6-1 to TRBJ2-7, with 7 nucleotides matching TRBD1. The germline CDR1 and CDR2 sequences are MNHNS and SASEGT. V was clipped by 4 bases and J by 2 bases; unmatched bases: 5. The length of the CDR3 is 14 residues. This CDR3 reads CASSGQGTAYEQYF. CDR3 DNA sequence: TGTGCCAGCAGTGGACAAGGGACAGCCTACGAGCAGTACTTC.

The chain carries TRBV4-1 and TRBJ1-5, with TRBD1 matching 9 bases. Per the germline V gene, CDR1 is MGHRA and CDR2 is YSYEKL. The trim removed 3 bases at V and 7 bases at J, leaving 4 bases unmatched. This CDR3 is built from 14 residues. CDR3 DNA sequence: TGCGCCAGCAGCCAGGGGGACAGGGTACAGCCCCAGCATTTT. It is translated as CASSQGDRVQPQHF.

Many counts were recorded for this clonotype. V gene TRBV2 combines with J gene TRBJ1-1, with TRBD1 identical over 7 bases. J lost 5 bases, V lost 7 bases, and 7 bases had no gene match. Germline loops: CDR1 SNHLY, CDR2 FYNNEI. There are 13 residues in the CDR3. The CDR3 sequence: CASTQGQKTEAFF. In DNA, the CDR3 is TGTGCCAGCACTCAGGGACAGAAAACTGAAGCTTTCTTT.

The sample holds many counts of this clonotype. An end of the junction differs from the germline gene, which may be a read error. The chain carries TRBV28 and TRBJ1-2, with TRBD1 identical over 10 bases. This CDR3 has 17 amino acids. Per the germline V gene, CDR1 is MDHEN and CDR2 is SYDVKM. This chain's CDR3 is CATSLSGTGVLGYGYTF. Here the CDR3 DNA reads TGTGCCACCAGTTTAAGTGGGACAGGGGTTTTGGGCTATGGCTACACCTTC.